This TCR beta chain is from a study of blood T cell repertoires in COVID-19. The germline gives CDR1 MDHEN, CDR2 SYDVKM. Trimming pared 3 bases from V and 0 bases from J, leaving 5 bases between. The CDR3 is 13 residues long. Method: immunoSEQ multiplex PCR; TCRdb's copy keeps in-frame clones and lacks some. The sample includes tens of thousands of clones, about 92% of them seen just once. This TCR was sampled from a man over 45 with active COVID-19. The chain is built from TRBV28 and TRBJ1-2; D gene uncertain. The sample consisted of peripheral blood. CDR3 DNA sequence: TGTGCCAGCAGTTTCCCATCTAACTATGGCTACACCTTC. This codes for CASSFPSNYGYTF.